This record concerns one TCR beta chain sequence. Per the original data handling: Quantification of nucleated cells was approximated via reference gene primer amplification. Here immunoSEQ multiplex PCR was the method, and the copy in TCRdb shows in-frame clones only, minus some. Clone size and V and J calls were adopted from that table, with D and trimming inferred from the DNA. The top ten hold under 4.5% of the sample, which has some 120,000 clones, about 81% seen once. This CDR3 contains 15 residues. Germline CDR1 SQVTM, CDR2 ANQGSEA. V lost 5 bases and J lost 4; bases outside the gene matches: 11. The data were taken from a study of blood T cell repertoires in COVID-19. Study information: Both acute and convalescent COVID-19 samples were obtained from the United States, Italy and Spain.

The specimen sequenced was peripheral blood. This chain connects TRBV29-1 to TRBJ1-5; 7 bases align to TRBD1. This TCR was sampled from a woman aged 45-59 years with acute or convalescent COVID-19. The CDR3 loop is CSVIVRGPRNQPQHF. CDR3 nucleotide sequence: TGCAGCGTTATCGTGAGGGGGCCCCGAAATCAGCCCCAGCATTTT.